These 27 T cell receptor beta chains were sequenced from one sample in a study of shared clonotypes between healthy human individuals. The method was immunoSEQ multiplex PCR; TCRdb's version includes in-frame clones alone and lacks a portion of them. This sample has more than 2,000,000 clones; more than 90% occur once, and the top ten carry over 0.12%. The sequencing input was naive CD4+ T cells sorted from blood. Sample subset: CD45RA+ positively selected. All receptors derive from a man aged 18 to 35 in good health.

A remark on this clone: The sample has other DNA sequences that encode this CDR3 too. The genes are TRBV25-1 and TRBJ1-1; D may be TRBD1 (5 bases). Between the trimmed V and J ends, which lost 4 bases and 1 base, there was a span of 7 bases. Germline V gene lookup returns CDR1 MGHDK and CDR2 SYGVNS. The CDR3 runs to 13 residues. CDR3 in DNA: TGTGCCAGCAGTGGGGGCGCGAACACTGAAGCTTTCTTT. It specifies CASSGGANTEAFF.

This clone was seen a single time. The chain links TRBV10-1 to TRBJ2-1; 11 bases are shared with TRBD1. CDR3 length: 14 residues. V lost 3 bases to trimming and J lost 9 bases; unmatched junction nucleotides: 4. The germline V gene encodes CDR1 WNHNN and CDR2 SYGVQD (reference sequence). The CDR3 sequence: CASSDGQGAIEQFF. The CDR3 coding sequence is TGCGCCAGCAGTGACGGACAGGGGGCGATTGAGCAGTTCTTC.

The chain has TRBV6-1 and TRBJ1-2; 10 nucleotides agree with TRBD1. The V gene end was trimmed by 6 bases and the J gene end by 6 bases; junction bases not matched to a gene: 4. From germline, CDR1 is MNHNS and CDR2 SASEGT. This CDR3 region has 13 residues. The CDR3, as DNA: TGTGCCAGCAGGTACGGGACAGGGGATGGCTACACCTTC. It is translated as CASRYGTGDGYTF.

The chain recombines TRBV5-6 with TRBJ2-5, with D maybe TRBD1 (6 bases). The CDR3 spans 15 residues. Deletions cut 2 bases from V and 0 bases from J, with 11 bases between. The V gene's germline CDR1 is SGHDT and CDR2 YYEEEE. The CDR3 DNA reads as TGTGCCAGCAGCTTTGGGACAAAGTACCAAGAGACCCAGTACTTC. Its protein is CASSFGTKYQETQYF.

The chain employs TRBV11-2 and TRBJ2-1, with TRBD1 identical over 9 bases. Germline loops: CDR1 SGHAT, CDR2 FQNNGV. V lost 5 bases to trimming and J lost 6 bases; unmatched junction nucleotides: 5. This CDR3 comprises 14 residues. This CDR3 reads CASSRRDRANEQFF. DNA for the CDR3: TGTGCCAGCAGCCGTCGGGACAGGGCCAATGAGCAGTTCTTC.

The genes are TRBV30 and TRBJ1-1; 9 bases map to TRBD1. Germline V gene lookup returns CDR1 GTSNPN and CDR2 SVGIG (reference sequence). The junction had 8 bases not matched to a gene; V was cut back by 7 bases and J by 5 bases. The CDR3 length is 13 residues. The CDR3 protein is CASTGQGATEAFF. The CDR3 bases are TGTGCCTCGACGGGACAGGGCGCGACTGAAGCTTTCTTT.

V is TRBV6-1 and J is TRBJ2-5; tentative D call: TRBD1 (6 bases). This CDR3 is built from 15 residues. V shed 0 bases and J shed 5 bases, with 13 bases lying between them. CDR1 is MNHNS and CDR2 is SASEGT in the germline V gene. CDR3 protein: CASSEAYSRGETQYF. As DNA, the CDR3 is TGTGCCAGCAGTGAAGCATACTCTAGGGGGGAGACCCAGTACTTC.

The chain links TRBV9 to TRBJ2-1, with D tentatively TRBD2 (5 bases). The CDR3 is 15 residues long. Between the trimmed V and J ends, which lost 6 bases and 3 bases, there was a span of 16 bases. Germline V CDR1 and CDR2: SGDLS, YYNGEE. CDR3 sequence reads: CASNARASNYNEQFF. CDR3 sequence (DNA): TGTGCCAGCAACGCTCGGGCTAGCAACTACAATGAGCAGTTCTTC.

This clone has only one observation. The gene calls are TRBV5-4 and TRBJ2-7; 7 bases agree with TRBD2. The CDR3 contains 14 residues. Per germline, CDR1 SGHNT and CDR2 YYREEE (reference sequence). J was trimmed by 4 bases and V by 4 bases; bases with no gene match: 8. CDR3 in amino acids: CASSRPGEGYEQYF. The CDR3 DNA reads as TGTGCCAGCAGCCGACCCGGGGAGGGTTACGAGCAGTACTTC.

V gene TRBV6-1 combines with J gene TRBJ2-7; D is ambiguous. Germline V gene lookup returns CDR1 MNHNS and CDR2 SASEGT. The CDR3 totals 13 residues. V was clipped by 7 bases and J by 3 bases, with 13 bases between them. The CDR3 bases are TGTGCCAGCACCTTATCTGGCCTCTACGAGCAGTACTTC. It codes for CASTLSGLYEQYF.

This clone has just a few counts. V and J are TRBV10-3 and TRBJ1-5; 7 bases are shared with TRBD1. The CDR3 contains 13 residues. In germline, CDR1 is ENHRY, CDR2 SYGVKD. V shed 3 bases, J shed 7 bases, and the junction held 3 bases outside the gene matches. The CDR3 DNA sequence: TGTGCCATCAGTGATGGCAGGGGGCAGCCCCAGCATTTT. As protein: CAISDGRGQPQHF.

This CDR3 reads CASTYTVETDTQYF. The DNA for the CDR3 is TGCGCCAGCACCTACACAGTGGAAACAGATACGCAGTATTTT. This chain uses TRBV5-1 with TRBJ2-3; no definite D call. In germline, CDR1 is SGHRS, CDR2 YFSETQ. The length of the CDR3 is 14 residues. The ends were cut back, 6 bases at V and 3 bases at J, with 14 bases in the middle.

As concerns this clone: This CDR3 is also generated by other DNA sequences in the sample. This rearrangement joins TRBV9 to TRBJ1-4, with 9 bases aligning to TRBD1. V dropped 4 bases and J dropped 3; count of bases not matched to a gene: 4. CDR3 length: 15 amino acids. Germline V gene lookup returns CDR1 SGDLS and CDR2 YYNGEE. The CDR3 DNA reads TGTGCCAGCAGCATACAGGGGGCGGCTAATGAAAAACTGTTTTTT. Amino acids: CASSIQGAANEKLFF. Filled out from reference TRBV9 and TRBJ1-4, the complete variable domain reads DSGVTQTPKHLITATGQRVTLRCSPRSGDLSVYWYQQSLDQGLQFLIQYYNGEERAKGNILERFSAQQFPDLHSELNLSSLELGDSALYFCASSIQGAANEKLFFGSGTQLSVL.

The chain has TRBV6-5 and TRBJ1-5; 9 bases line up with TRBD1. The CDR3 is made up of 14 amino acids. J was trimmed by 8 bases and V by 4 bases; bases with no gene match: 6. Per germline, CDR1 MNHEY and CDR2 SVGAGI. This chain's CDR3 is CASSSDRGWEPQHF. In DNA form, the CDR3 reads TGTGCCAGCAGTTCGGACAGGGGTTGGGAGCCCCAGCATTTT.

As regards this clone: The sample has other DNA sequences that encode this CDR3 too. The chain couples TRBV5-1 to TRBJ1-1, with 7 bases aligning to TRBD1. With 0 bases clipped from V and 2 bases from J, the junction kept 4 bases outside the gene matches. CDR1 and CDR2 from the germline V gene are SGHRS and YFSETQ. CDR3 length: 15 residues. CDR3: CASSLGQGENTEAFF. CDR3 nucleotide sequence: TGCGCCAGCAGCTTGGGACAGGGCGAAAACACTGAAGCTTTCTTT.

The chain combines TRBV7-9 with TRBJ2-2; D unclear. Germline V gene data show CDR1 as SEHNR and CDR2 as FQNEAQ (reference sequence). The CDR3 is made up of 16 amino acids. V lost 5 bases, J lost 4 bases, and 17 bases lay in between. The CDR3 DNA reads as TGTGCCAGCAGCACCCCCCAGGCAGCACTCACCGGGGAGCTGTTTTTT. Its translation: CASSTPQAALTGELFF.

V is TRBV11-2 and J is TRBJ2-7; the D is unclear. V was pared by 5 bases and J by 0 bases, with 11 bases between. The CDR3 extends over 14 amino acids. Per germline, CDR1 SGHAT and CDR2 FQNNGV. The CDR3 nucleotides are TGTGCCAGCAGCGAACGTTTGGCCTCCTACGAGCAGTACTTC. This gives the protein CASSERLASYEQYF. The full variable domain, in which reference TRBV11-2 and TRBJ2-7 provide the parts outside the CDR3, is EAGVAQSPRYKIIEKRQSVAFWCNPISGHATLYWYQQILGQGPKLLIQFQNNGVVDDSQLPKDRFSAERLKGVDSTLKIQPAKLEDSAVYLCASSERLASYEQYFGPGTRLTVT.

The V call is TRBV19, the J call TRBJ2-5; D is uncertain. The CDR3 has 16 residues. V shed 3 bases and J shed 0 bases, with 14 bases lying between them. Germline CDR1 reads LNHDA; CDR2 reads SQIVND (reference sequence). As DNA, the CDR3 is TGTGCCAGTAGTATGGGCTTAGGAAGGGACCAAGAGACCCAGTACTTC. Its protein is CASSMGLGRDQETQYF.

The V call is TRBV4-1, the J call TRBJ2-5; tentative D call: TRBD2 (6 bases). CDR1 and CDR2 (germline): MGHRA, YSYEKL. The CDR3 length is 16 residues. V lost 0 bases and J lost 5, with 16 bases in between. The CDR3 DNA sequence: TGCGCCAGCAGCCAAGACCGCAGCGGGTCCGGTGAGACCCAGTACTTC. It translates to CASSQDRSGSGETQYF.

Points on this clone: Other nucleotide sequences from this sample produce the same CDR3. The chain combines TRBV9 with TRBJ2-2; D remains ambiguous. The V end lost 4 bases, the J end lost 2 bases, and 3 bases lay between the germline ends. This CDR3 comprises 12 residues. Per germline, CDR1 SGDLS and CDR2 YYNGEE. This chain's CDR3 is CASSPNTGELFF. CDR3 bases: TGTGCCAGCAGCCCAAACACCGGGGAGCTGTTTTTT.

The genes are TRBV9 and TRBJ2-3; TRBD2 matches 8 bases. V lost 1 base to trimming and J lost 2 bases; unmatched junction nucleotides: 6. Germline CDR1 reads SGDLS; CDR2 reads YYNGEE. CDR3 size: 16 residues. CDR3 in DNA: TGTGCCAGCAGCGTACTCGGGGGGGCCCTCACAGATACGCAGTATTTT. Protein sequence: CASSVLGGALTDTQYF.

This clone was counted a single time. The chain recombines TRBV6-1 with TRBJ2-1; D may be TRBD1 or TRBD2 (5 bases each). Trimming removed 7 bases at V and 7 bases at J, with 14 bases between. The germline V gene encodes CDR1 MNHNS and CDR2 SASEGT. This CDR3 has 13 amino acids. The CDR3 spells CASTRGVANEQFF. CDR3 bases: TGTGCCAGCACCCGAGGGGTGGCGAATGAGCAGTTCTTC.

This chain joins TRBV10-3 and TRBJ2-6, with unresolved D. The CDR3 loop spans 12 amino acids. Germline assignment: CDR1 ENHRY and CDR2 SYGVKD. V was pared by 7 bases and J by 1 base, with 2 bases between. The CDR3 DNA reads TGTGCCATCAATTCTGGGGCCAACGTCCTGACTTTC. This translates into CAINSGANVLTF.

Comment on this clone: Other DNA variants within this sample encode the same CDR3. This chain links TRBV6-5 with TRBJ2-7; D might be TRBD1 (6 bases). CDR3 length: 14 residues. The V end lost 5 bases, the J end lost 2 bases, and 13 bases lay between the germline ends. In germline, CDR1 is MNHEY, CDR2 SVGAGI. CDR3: CASSLSGTPYEQYF. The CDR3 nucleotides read TGTGCCAGCAGTCTATCCGGGACACCCTACGAGCAGTACTTC.

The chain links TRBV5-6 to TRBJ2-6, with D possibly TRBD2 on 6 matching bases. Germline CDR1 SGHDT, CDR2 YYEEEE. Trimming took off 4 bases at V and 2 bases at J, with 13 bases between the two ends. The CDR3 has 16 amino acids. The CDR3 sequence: CASSPDTGAGANVLTF. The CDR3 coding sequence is TGTGCCAGCAGCCCCGACACGGGGGCTGGGGCCAACGTCCTGACTTTC.

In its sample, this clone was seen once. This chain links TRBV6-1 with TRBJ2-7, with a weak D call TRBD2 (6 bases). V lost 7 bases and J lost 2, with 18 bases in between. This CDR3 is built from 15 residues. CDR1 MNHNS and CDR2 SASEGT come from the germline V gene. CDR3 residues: CASTRVGGAPYEQYF. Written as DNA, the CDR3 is TGTGCCAGCACCAGAGTGGGGGGAGCCCCCTACGAGCAGTACTTC.

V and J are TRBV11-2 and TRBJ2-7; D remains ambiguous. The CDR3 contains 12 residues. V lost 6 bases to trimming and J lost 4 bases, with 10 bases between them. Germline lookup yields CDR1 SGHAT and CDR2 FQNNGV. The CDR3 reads CASSRTRYEQYF. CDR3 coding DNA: TGTGCCAGCAGTCGGACGCGTTACGAGCAGTACTTC. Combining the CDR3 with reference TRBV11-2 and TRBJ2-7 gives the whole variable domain EAGVAQSPRYKIIEKRQSVAFWCNPISGHATLYWYQQILGQGPKLLIQFQNNGVVDDSQLPKDRFSAERLKGVDSTLKIQPAKLEDSAVYLCASSRTRYEQYFGPGTRLTVT.